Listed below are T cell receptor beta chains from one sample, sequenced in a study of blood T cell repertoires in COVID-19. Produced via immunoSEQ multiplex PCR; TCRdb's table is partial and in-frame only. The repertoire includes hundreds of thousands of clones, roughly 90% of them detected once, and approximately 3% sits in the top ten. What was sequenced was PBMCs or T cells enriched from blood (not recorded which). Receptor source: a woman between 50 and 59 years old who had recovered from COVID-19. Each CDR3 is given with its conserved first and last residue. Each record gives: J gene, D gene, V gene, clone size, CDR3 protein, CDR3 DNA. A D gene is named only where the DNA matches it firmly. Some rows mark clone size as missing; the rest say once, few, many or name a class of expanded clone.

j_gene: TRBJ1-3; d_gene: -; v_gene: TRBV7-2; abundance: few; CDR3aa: CASSNEAAGGADTIYF; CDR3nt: TGTGCCAGCAGTAATGAGGCCGCGGGGGGCGCGGACACCATATATTTT
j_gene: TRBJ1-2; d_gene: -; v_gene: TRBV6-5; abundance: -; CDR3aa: CASRENYYGYTF; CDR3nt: TGTGCCAGCAGAGAGAATTACTATGGCTACACCTTC
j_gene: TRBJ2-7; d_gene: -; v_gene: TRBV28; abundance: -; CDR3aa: CASSRWGAYEQYF; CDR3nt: TGTGCCAGCAGTAGATGGGGGGCCTACGAGCAGTACTTC
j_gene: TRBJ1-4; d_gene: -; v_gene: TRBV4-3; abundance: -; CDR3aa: CASSQDQLPNEKLFF; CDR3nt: TGCGCCAGCAGCCAAGATCAACTGCCTAATGAAAAACTGTTTTTT
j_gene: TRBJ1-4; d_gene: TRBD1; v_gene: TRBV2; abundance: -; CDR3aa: CASSEQGETNEKLFF; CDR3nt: TGTGCCAGCAGTGAACAGGGGGAGACTAATGAAAAACTGTTTTTT
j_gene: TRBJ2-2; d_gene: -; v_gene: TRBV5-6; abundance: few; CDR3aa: CASSFFEQENTGELFF; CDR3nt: TGTGCCAGCAGCTTCTTCGAGCAGGAGAACACCGGGGAGCTGTTTTTT
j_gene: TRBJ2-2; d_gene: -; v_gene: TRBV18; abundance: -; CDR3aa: CASSPRSTGNTGELFF; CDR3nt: TGTGCCAGCTCACCCCGATCGACAGGGAACACCGGGGAGCTGTTTTTT
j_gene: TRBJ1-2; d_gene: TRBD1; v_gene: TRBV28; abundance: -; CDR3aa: CASLQGANYGYTF; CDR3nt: TGTGCCAGCCTACAGGGGGCGAACTATGGCTACACCTTC
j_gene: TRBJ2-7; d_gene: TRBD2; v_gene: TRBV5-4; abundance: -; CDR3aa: CASSLARDSGRVYEQYF; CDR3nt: TGTGCCAGCAGCTTGGCCAGGGATAGCGGGAGAGTCTACGAGCAGTACTTC
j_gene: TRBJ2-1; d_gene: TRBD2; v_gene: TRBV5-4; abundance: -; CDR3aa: CASSAELAVAYNEQFF; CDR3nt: TGTGCCAGCAGCGCCGAGCTAGCGGTGGCTTACAATGAGCAGTTCTTC
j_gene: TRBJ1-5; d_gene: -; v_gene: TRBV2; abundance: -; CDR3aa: CASRNQGSNQPQHF; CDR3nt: TGTGCCAGCAGGAATCAGGGAAGCAATCAGCCCCAGCATTTT
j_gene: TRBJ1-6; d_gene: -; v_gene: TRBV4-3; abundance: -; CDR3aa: CASSLSGGYNSPLHF; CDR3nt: TGCGCCAGCAGCCTCTCGGGGGGATATAATTCACCCCTCCACTTT
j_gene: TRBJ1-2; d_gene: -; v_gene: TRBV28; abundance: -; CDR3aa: CASTIGQLLSGYTF; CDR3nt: TGTGCCAGCACCATTGGGCAGCTTCTATCTGGCTACACCTTC
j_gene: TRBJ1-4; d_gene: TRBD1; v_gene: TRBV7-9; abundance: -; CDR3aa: CASSSWTGDEKLFF; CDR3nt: TGTGCCAGCAGCTCCTGGACAGGGGATGAAAAACTGTTTTTT
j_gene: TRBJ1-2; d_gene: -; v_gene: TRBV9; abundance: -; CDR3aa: CASSVEGQGIHGYTF; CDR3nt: TGTGCCAGCAGCGTAGAAGGGCAGGGGATACATGGCTACACCTTC
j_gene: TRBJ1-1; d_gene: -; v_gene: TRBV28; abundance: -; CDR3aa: CASFYRANTEAFF; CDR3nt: TGTGCCAGCTTTTACAGGGCAAACACTGAAGCTTTCTTT
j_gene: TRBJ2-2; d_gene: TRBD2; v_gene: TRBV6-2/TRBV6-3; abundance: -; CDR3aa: CASSYSNLAGGEGTGELFF; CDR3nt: TGTGCCAGCAGTTACTCGAACCTAGCGGGAGGTGAGGGCACCGGGGAGCTGTTTTTT
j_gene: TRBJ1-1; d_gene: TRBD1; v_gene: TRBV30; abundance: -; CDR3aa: CAGTENTEAFF; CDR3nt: TGTGCCGGGACAGAGAACACTGAAGCTTTCTTT
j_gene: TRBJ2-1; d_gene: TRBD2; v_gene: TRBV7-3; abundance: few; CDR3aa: CASSSGLAEQFF; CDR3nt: TGTGCCAGCAGCTCGGGACTAGCGGAGCAGTTCTTC
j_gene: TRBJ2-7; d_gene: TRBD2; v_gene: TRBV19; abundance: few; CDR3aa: CASTQSGGWNSYEQYF; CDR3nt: TGTGCCAGTACTCAGAGCGGGGGCTGGAACTCCTACGAGCAGTACTTC
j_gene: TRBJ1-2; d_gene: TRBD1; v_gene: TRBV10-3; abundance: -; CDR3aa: CAISDPGQENVYGYTF; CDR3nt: TGTGCCATCAGTGACCCGGGACAGGAAAACGTCTATGGCTACACCTTC
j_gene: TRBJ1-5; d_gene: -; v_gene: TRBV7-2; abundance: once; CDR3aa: CASSLGALSNQPQHF; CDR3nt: TGTGCCAGCAGCTTGGGAGCTCTTAGCAATCAGCCCCAGCATTTT
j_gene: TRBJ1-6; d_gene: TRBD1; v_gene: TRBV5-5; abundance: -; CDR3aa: CASSPYDRDNSPLHF; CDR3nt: TGTGCCAGCAGCCCCTACGACAGGGATAATTCACCCCTCCACTTT
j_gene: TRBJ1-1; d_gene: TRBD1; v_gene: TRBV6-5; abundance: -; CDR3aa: CASRAGTGTFEAFF; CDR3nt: TGTGCCAGCAGGGCCGGGACAGGGACCTTTGAAGCTTTCTTT
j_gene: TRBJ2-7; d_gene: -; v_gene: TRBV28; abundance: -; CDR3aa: CASTSGIYEQYF; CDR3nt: TGTGCCAGCACCTCGGGGATTTACGAGCAGTACTTC
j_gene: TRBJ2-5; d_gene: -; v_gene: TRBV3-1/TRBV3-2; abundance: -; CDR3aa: CASSPGETQYF; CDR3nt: TGTGCCAGCAGCCCGGGGGAGACCCAGTACTTC
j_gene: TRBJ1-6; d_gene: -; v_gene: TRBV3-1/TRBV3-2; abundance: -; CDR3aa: CASSPSWSSYNSPLHF; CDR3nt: TGTGCCAGCTCCCCGTCCTGGAGCTCCTATAATTCACCCCTCCACTTT
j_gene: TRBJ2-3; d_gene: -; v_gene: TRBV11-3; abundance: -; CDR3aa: CASSLGRVGPDTQYF; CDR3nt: TGTGCCAGCAGCTTGGGCAGGGTTGGCCCAGATACGCAGTATTTT
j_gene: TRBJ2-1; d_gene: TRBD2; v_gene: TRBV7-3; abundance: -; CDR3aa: CASSLYGGGSRYNEQFF; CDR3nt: TGTGCCAGCAGCTTATATGGTGGCGGGAGTCGGTACAATGAGCAGTTCTTC
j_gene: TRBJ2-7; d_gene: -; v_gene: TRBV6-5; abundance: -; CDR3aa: CASTPQVITYEQYF; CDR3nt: TGTGCCAGCACTCCACAGGTCATTACCTACGAGCAGTACTTC
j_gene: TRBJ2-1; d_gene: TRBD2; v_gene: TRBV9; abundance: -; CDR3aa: CASSPTSGTYNEQFF; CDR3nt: TGTGCCAGCAGCCCCACTAGCGGAACCTACAATGAGCAGTTCTTC
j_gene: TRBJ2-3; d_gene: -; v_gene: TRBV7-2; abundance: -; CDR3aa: CASSLAGAVSTDTQYF; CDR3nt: TGTGCCAGCAGCTTAGCAGGGGCGGTGAGCACAGATACGCAGTATTTT
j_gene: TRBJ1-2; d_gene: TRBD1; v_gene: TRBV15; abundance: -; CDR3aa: CATSYRDRRVYNYGYTF; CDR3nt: TGTGCCACCAGTTACCGGGACAGGCGCGTCTATAACTATGGCTACACCTTC
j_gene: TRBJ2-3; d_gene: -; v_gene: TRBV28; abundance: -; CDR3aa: CATDESEDTQYF; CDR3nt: TGTGCCACCGACGAAAGCGAAGATACGCAGTATTTT
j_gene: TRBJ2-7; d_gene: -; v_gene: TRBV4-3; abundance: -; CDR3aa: CASSQDGGEQYF; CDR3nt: TGCGCCAGCAGCCAAGACGGCGGCGAGCAGTACTTC
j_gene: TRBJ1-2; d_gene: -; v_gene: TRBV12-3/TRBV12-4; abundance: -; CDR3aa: CASRGLPSF; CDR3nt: TGTGCCAGCAGGGGACTGCCTTCCTTC
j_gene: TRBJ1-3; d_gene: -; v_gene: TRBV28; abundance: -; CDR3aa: CASKVQPGNTIYF; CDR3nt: TGTGCCAGCAAAGTACAGCCGGGAAACACCATATATTTT
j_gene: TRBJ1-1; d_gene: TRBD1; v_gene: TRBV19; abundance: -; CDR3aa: CASRPGQGVGTEAFF; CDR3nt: TGTGCCAGTAGGCCGGGACAGGGGGTGGGAACTGAAGCTTTCTTT
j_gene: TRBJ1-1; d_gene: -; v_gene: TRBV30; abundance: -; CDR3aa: CAWSDGNIGAFF; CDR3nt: TGTGCCTGGAGTGACGGGAATATTGGAGCTTTCTTT
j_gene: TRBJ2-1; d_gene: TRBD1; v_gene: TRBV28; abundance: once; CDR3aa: CASSLGQGRSEQFF; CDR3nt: TGTGCCAGCAGTTTGGGACAGGGACGGAGTGAGCAGTTCTTC
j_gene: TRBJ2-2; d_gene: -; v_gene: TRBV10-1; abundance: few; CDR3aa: CSTGPLWGGELFF; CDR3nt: TGCTCCACAGGGCCCTTATGGGGCGGGGAGCTGTTTTTT
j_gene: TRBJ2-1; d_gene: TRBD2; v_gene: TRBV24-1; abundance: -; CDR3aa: CATSDLSGDNEQFF; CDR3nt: TGTGCCACCAGTGATCTTAGCGGGGACAATGAGCAGTTCTTC
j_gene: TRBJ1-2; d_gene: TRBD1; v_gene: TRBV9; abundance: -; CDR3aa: CASSITGTGEGYTF; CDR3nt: TGTGCCAGCAGCATAACCGGGACAGGGGAGGGCTACACCTTC
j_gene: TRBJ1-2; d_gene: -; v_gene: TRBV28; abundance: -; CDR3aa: CASTGGTRGYTF; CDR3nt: TGTGCCAGCACCGGCGGGACGCGGGGCTACACCTTC